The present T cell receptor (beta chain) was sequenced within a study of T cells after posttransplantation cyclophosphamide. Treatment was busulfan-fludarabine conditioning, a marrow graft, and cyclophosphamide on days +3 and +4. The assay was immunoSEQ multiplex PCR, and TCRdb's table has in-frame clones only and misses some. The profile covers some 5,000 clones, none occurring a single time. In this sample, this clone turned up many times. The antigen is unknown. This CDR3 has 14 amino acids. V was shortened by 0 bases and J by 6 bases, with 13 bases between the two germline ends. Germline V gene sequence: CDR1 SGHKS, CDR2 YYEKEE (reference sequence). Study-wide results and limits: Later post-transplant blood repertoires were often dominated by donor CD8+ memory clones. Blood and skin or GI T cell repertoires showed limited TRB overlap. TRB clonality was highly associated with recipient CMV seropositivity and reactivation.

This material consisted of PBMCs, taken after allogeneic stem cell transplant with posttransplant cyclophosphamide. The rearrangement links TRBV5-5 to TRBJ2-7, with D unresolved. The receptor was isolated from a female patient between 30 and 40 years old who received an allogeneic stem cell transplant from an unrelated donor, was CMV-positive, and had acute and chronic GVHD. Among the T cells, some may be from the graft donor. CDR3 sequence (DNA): TGTGCCAGCAGCTTGGAATACACACCGGGCGAGCAGTACTTC. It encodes CASSLEYTPGEQYF.